One and the same sample provided the 23 T cell receptor beta chains below, sequenced in a study of PD-L1 blockade in urothelial cancer. Time point specified: pretreatment peripheral blood. The table came from immunoSEQ multiplex PCR; TCRdb's copy has only in-frame clones and leaves some out. The data contain some 87,000 clones, roughly 91% of them singletons. The source material was PBMCs, sampled around atezolizumab (anti-PD-L1) treatment. These receptors all stem from a man between 60 and 70 years old with urothelial cancer.

The chain links TRBV6-1 to TRBJ2-7; D possibly corresponds to TRBD1 (5 bases). This CDR3 is 15 amino acids long. Germline assignment: CDR1 MNHNS and CDR2 SASEGT. V shed 6 bases and J shed 7 bases, with 22 bases lying between them. The CDR3 loop reads CASSRGHPAGLEQYF. The CDR3, as DNA: TGTGCCAGCAGCCGCGGACACCCGGCTGGGTTGGAGCAGTACTTC.

This clone was counted a few times. V usage is TRBV19 and J usage is TRBJ1-4, with unresolved D. The CDR3 contains 13 residues. Germline V gene data show CDR1 as LNHDA and CDR2 as SQIVND (reference sequence). Trimming stripped 9 bases from V and 3 bases from J, with 11 bases between. CDR3 DNA sequence: TGTGCCAGCAAGCGGAGGGCTAATGAAAAACTGTTTTTT. Protein product: CASKRRANEKLFF.

V is TRBV5-1 and J is TRBJ1-3; TRBD1 aligns across 8 bases. CDR3 size: 15 residues. Germline V gene lookup returns CDR1 SGHRS and CDR2 YFSETQ. Unmatched junction bases numbered 4, after V lost 5 bases and J lost 0 bases. Here the CDR3 reads CASRWDRNSGNTIYF. The CDR3 DNA reads as TGCGCCAGCAGATGGGACAGGAACTCTGGAAACACCATATATTTT.

This clone was found a few times. The chain recombines TRBV19 with TRBJ1-1; D is unclear. Germline lookup yields CDR1 LNHDA and CDR2 SQIVND (reference sequence). The ends were cut back, 5 bases at V and 2 bases at J, with 9 bases in the middle. The CDR3 has 13 amino acids. CDR3 sequence reads: CASSLQRNTEAFF. The CDR3 DNA reads TGTGCCAGTAGTTTACAGAGAAACACTGAAGCTTTCTTT.

This sequence joins TRBV2 and TRBJ1-5; D unresolved. CDR1 SNHLY and CDR2 FYNNEI come from the germline V gene. Trimming pared 6 bases from V and 0 bases from J, leaving 9 bases between. This CDR3 is built from 14 residues. Here the CDR3 reads CASRRGFSNQPQHF. CDR3 DNA sequence: TGTGCCAGCAGGCGCGGATTTAGCAATCAGCCCCAGCATTTT.

CDR3 coding DNA: TGTGCCACCAGCAGAGATTTAGGGCAGGGGGGTTCTAACTATGGCTACACCTTC. Translation: CATSRDLGQGGSNYGYTF. The genes are TRBV15 and TRBJ1-2; 7 nucleotides align to TRBD1. CDR1 LNHNV and CDR2 YYDKDF come from the germline V gene (reference sequence). J lost 0 bases, V lost 0 bases, and 10 bases had no gene match. The CDR3 spans 18 residues.

The gene calls are TRBV6-1 and TRBJ2-2; tentatively, D is TRBD1 (6 bases). Trimming removed 5 bases at V and 6 bases at J, with 10 bases between. The CDR3 contains 13 residues. Germline CDR1 MNHNS, CDR2 SASEGT. CDR3 sequence reads: CASSIQGSGELFF. The CDR3 DNA follows: TGTGCCAGCAGTATACAGGGATCCGGGGAGCTGTTTTTT.

V is TRBV9 and J is TRBJ2-3; 8 bases map to TRBD1. Trimming took 3 bases from V and 0 from J; bases not matched to a gene: 6. In germline, CDR1 is SGDLS, CDR2 YYNGEE. CDR3 length: 16 residues. The CDR3: CASSASGTGSTDTQYF. The CDR3 nucleotides are TGTGCCAGCAGCGCATCCGGGACAGGCAGCACAGATACGCAGTATTTT.

The chain recombines TRBV10-3 with TRBJ1-1; tentative D call: TRBD1 (5 bases). The CDR3 has 12 amino acids. V gave up 5 bases and J gave up 2 bases, with 6 bases separating them. CDR1 and CDR2 (germline): ENHRY, SYGVKD. CDR3 bases: TGTGCCATCAGTCAGGGAAACACTGAAGCTTTCTTT. It yields the protein CAISQGNTEAFF.

The J gene is TRBJ2-1, the V gene TRBV10-3; tentatively, D is TRBD2 (6 bases). Deletions cut 6 bases from V and 0 bases from J, with 12 bases between. Germline V CDR1 and CDR2: ENHRY, SYGVKD. CDR3 length: 15 residues. The CDR3 DNA sequence: TGTGCCATCAGAAACTCTAGCGCCTCCTACAATGAGCAGTTCTTC. This encodes CAIRNSSASYNEQFF.

A single count supports this clone. The V call is TRBV5-8, the J call TRBJ1-2; unclear D gene. Germline CDR1 and CDR2: SGHTS and YDEGEE. CDR3 length: 13 residues. The V and J ends lost 6 bases and 0 bases respectively, with 9 bases between them. CDR3 sequence: CASTPSANYGYTF. In DNA form, the CDR3 reads TGTGCCAGCACCCCTTCGGCTAACTATGGCTACACCTTC.

This chain connects TRBV6-5 to TRBJ2-1; possible D gene TRBD2, 5 bases. Germline-derived CDR1 and CDR2 are MNHEY and SVGAGI. The CDR3 is 16 residues long. Trimming shortened V by 2 bases and J by 4 bases, and 15 bases separated the two germline ends. The CDR3 loop reads CASSYKSGINYNEQFF. CDR3 nucleotide sequence: TGTGCCAGCAGTTACAAGTCGGGGATAAATTACAATGAGCAGTTCTTC.

The rearrangement joins TRBV5-1 to TRBJ2-3, with 7 bases fitting TRBD1. Germline V gene lookup returns CDR1 SGHRS and CDR2 YFSETQ. The CDR3 runs 14 residues. V was clipped by 7 bases and J by 2 bases; unmatched bases: 7. The CDR3 region is CASRATGNTDTQYF. CDR3 in DNA: TGCGCCAGCCGAGCGACAGGGAACACAGATACGCAGTATTTT.

The chain uses TRBV5-1 and TRBJ1-1, with D unresolved. Trimming cost V 5 bases and J 4 bases, with 18 bases left between them. CDR1 is SGHRS and CDR2 is YFSETQ in the germline V gene. The length of the CDR3 is 15 residues. The DNA for the CDR3 is TGCGCCAGCAGGCGGGAGGGCCACGATAGCACTGAAGCTTTCTTT. It translates to CASRREGHDSTEAFF.

CDR3 nucleotides: TGTGCCAGCGTACTAGCGGGTACCTATCCCTCCGAGCAGTACTTC. Residues: CASVLAGTYPSEQYF. V and J are TRBV6-1 and TRBJ2-7; TRBD2 agrees at 9 bases. Germline values: CDR1 MNHNS, CDR2 SASEGT. This CDR3 is built from 15 residues. Trimming took 8 bases from V and 6 from J; bases not matched to a gene: 14.

The chain carries TRBV2 and TRBJ2-5; 11 nucleotides agree with TRBD1. Germline CDR1 reads SNHLY; CDR2 reads FYNNEI. This CDR3 has 16 amino acids. V shed 5 bases and J 5 bases; nucleotides not matched to a gene: 10. The CDR3 DNA sequence: TGTGCCAGCAGTAACGGACAGGGGGCTTTGTCGGAGACCCAGTACTTC. This gives the protein CASSNGQGALSETQYF.

The rearrangement links TRBV7-2 to TRBJ2-5, with 10 nucleotides matching TRBD2. This CDR3 contains 15 residues. The ends lost 6 bases at V and 4 bases at J; junction bases unmatched: 8. Germline V gene lookup returns CDR1 SGHTA and CDR2 FQGNSA. The DNA for the CDR3 is TGTGCCAGCAGTCCTAGCGGGAGTAGTGGAGAGACCCAGTACTTC. Its protein is CASSPSGSSGETQYF.

The chain has TRBV10-1 and TRBJ2-5, with 7 nucleotides matching TRBD1. The CDR3 length is 12 residues. Looked up from germline, CDR1 is WNHNN and CDR2 is SYGVQD (reference sequence). Losses at the gene ends were 8 bases for V and 5 bases for J; bases not matched to a gene: 5. The CDR3 protein is CASQGQTETQYF. CDR3 DNA: TGCGCCAGCCAGGGACAGACCGAGACCCAGTACTTC.

This sequence joins TRBV14 and TRBJ1-1, with D maybe TRBD1 (5 bases). Germline V lookup: CDR1 SGHDN, CDR2 FVKESK. The V gene lost 1 base and the J gene lost 0 bases, with 9 bases spanning the gap. The CDR3 is made up of 15 amino acids. CDR3 loop: CASSQVGGMNTEAFF. In DNA, the CDR3 is TGTGCCAGCAGCCAAGTCGGGGGGATGAACACTGAAGCTTTCTTT.

This clone is a singleton in its sample. The chain carries TRBV7-2 and TRBJ2-3; possible D gene TRBD1, 6 bases. This CDR3 has 14 amino acids. V was clipped by 3 bases and J by 2 bases, with 9 bases between them. Germline CDR1 and CDR2: SGHTA and FQGNSA. CDR3 sequence: CASSFGQNTDTQYF. The DNA of the CDR3 is TGTGCCAGCAGCTTCGGACAGAACACAGATACGCAGTATTTT.

This clone was counted once. This rearrangement joins TRBV29-1 to TRBJ1-2; a possible D gene is TRBD1 (5 bases). Germline V gives CDR1 SQVTM, CDR2 ANQGSEA. The V and J ends lost 4 bases and 5 bases respectively, with 8 bases between them. This CDR3 spans 11 amino acids. CDR3 sequence: CSVGQGYGYTF. In nucleotides, the CDR3 is TGCAGCGTTGGGCAGGGTTATGGCTACACCTTC.

The J gene is TRBJ2-7, the V gene TRBV11-2, with 9 bases that match TRBD1. The CDR3 extends over 15 amino acids. V was clipped by 1 base and J by 2 bases; unmatched bases: 3. CDR1 and CDR2 (germline): SGHAT, FQNNGV. CDR3 sequence reads: CASSLGQGVPYEQYF. For the CDR3, the DNA is TGTGCCAGCAGCTTAGGACAGGGGGTCCCCTACGAGCAGTACTTC.

The rearrangement links TRBV28 to TRBJ1-5; 7 positions agree with TRBD1. The CDR3 is made up of 15 amino acids. V dropped 6 bases and J dropped 3; count of bases not matched to a gene: 8. CDR1 and CDR2 (germline): MDHEN, SYDVKM. The CDR3 DNA sequence: TGTGCCAGCAGAATCCAGGGGGTAGACAATCAGCCCCAGCATTTT. Its protein product is CASRIQGVDNQPQHF.